This T cell receptor (beta chain) was identified in a study of blood T cell repertoires in COVID-19. In the study overall: Sites in the United States, Italy and Spain provided acute and convalescent COVID-19 samples. Sample material is recorded as cDNA or gDNA derived from T cells, B-cell-depleted T cells, or PBMCs.

Original processing notes: For nucleated cells, counts were estimated from reference gene primer amplification. Here immunoSEQ multiplex PCR was the method, and the copy in TCRdb shows in-frame clones only, minus some. Clone size and the V and J calls come from that table; the DNA yielded D and trimming. The repertoire holds over 130,000 clones, with roughly four fifths as singletons. The CDR3 is made up of 15 amino acids. Germline CDR1 SGHRS, CDR2 YFSETQ. J was trimmed by 2 bases and V by 0 bases; bases with no gene match: 0. Material for sequencing was peripheral blood. The V and J genes are TRBV5-1 and TRBJ1-3, with TRBD1 matching over 9 bases. This sequence originates from an elderly woman with active or convalescent COVID-19. The CDR3: CASSLDRGPGNTIYF. The CDR3 bases are TGCGCCAGCAGCTTGGACAGGGGGCCTGGAAACACCATATATTTT.